Described below is a single T cell receptor beta chain sequence and its context. The assay was immunoSEQ multiplex PCR, and TCRdb's table has in-frame clones only and misses some. The sample shows under 200,000 clones, more than 65% of them seen only once. Those who participated ranged in age from roughly 18 to 100 years and resided in 20 to 30 US areas. Cohort placement rested on clinical history that participants reported themselves. The V gene end was trimmed by 7 bases and the J gene end by 4 bases; junction bases not matched to a gene: 12. There are 15 residues in the CDR3. The germline gives CDR1 SQVTM, CDR2 ANQGSEA. The data were taken from a study of blood T cell repertoires in COVID-19. About the study: Acute and convalescent COVID-19 specimens originated in the United States, Italy and Spain.

The chain combines TRBV29-1 with TRBJ2-5, with 10 bases that match TRBD2. The source material was PBMCs or T cells enriched from blood (not recorded which). This TCR derives from a man in his sixties who had recovered from COVID-19. The CDR3 region has the DNA TGCAGCGCCCCTGGGGCTAGCGGGAGTGGAGAGACCCAGTACTTC. Protein sequence: CSAPGASGSGETQYF.